The clone carrying this T cell receptor (beta chain) occurred once. Antigen unknown. The CDR3 extends over 12 amino acids. Germline V gene lookup returns CDR1 ENHRY and CDR2 SYGVKD. V lost 6 bases, J lost 5 bases, and 10 bases lay in between. No T-cell subset sorting was done; bone marrow was analyzed in bulk. Some clones are missing from TCRdb's copy, which holds only in-frame ones; the method was immunoSEQ multiplex PCR. Of under 3,500 clones listed, about 90% are singletons. This sample stems from a study of hypomethylating agent response in myelodysplastic syndrome. Study-level background: A diploid cytogenetic profile was most common; mean age around 77 +/- 6.3 years.

General study findings and limits: Analysis covered a small cohort of just eleven to twelve patients.

The source is a human donor with myelodysplastic syndrome. The material sequenced was bone marrow, taken before or after starting hypomethylating agent treatment for myelodysplastic syndrome (not recorded which). V gene TRBV10-3 combines with J gene TRBJ2-5; no clear D. CDR3 in amino acids: CAIRSAGETQYF. In DNA, the CDR3 is TGTGCCATCAGGTCGGCCGGGGAGACCCAGTACTTC.